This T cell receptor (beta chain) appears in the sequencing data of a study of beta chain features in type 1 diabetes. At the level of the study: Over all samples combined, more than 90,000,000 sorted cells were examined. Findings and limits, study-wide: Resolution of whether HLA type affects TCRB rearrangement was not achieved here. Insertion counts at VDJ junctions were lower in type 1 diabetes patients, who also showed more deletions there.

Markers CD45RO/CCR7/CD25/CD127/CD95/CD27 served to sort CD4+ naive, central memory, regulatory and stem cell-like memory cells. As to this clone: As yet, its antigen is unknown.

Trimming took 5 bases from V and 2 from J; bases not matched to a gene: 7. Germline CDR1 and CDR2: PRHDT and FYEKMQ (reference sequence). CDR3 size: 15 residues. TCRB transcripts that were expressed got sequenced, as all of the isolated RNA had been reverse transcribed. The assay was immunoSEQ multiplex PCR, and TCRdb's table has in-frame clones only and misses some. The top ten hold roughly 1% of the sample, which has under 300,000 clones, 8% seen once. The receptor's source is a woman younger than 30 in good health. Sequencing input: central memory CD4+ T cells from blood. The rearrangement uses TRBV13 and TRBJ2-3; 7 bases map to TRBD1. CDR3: CASSEHRGTTDTQYF. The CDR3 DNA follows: TGTGCCAGCAGCGAACACAGGGGCACCACAGATACGCAGTATTTT.